The 6 T cell receptor beta chains listed next were all sequenced from one sample in a study of blood T cell repertoires in COVID-19. Here immunoSEQ multiplex PCR was the method, and the copy in TCRdb shows in-frame clones only, minus some. In the table there are hundreds of thousands of clones, more than 75% of which are singletons. The material sequenced was PBMCs or T cells enriched from blood (not recorded which). The receptors come from an older woman in a cohort exposed to, infected with or recovered from COVID-19 (not recorded which).

The chain combines TRBV2 with TRBJ2-1; 10 bases are a match to TRBD1. This CDR3 is 14 amino acids long. With 7 bases clipped from V and 7 bases from J, the junction kept 7 bases outside the gene matches. The germline gives CDR1 SNHLY, CDR2 FYNNEI. The DNA for the CDR3 is TGTGCCAGCACCCCGACAGGGGGCTATAATGAGCAGTTCTTC. Encoded protein: CASTPTGGYNEQFF. Full variable domain (outside the CDR3, taken from reference TRBV2 and TRBJ2-1): EPEVTQTPSHQVTQMGQEVILRCVPISNHLYFYWYRQILGQKVEFLVSFYNNEISEKSEIFDDQFSVERPDGSNFTLKIRSTKLEDSAMYFCASTPTGGYNEQFFGPGTRLTVL.

This clone occurred a few times. The genes are TRBV28 and TRBJ1-5; TRBD1 might be the D (6 bases). The CDR3 covers 17 residues. V gave up 1 base and J gave up 1 base, with 14 bases separating them. Per germline, CDR1 MDHEN and CDR2 SYDVKM. The chain's CDR3 is CASSLSGLQGSNQPQHF. The DNA of the CDR3 is TGTGCCAGCAGTTTATCAGGTCTGCAGGGGAGCAATCAGCCCCAGCATTTT.

V gene TRBV5-1 combines with J gene TRBJ1-2; 9 bases align to TRBD1. CDR1 and CDR2 from the germline V gene are SGHRS and YFSETQ. The V gene end was trimmed by 1 base and the J gene end by 8 bases; junction bases not matched to a gene: 6. The CDR3 runs 14 residues. DNA of the CDR3: TGCGCCAGCAGCTTGAGGGGACAGGGTGTAGGCTACACCTTC. Protein product: CASSLRGQGVGYTF.

The DNA of the CDR3 is TGTGCCAGCAGTTTACCCTCTTCGGGGGTCTATGGCTACACCTTC. This sequence encodes CASSLPSSGVYGYTF. The V gene is TRBV28, the J gene TRBJ1-2; weak D call: TRBD1 (5 bases). Trimming took 2 bases from V and 4 from J, leaving 14 bases between them. Per the germline V gene, CDR1 is MDHEN and CDR2 is SYDVKM. CDR3 length: 15 amino acids.

This rearrangement joins TRBV5-1 to TRBJ2-7; 9 bases align to TRBD2. V was clipped by 4 bases and J by 1 base; unmatched bases: 9. The germline CDR1 and CDR2 sequences are SGHRS and YFSETQ. The CDR3 contains 16 residues. The CDR3 DNA follows: TGCGCCAGCAGCCCAGGTCGGACTAGCGATTCCTACGAGCAGTACTTC. This translates into CASSPGRTSDSYEQYF.

This clone has only one observation. This rearrangement joins TRBV10-1 to TRBJ2-2; no reliable D call. This CDR3 comprises 13 residues. V lost 4 bases to trimming and J lost 5 bases, with 8 bases between them. The V gene's germline CDR1 is WNHNN and CDR2 SYGVQD (reference sequence). CDR3 sequence: CASSVSGTGELFF. CDR3 coding DNA: TGCGCCAGCAGTGTTTCAGGAACCGGGGAGCTGTTTTTT.